These 21 T cell receptor beta chains were all obtained from the same sample, sequenced in a study of OX40 agonist ivuxolimab in advanced cancers. The repertoire was sequenced with immunoSEQ multiplex PCR; TCRdb's copy has only in-frame clones and lacks some. The sample includes 75,000 to 90,000 clones, more than 90% seen only once; the top ten take 0.55% to 0.75%. This sample comprised CD4+ or CD8+ T cells sorted from blood, obtained in a trial of the OX40 agonist ivuxolimab. The receptor set was obtained from an adult with an advanced solid tumor such as melanoma, head and neck, liver or kidney cancer.

This clone was detected only a few times. This chain connects TRBV30 to TRBJ1-1; 8 positions agree with TRBD1. Looked up from germline, CDR1 is GTSNPN and CDR2 is SVGIG (reference sequence). V lost 0 bases to trimming and J lost 11 bases; unmatched junction nucleotides: 8. The CDR3 sequence is 13 residues long. The CDR3 bases are TGTGCCTGGAGTGTAGGACAGGGCATTGCGGCTTTCTTT. Its protein is CAWSVGQGIAAFF. The full variable domain, with the rest looked up from reference TRBV30 and TRBJ1-1, is SQTIHQWPATLVQPVGSPLSLECTVEGTSNPNLYWYRQAAGRGLQLLFYSVGIGQISSEVPQNLSASRPQDRQFILSSKKLLLSDSGFYLCAWSVGQGIAAFFGQGTRLTVV.

The rearrangement joins TRBV27 to TRBJ2-6; D ambiguous. Germline V gives CDR1 MNHEY, CDR2 SMNVEV (reference sequence). This CDR3 region has 13 residues. V shed 5 bases and J shed 1 base, with 3 bases lying between them. This chain's CDR3 is CASSRSGANVLTF. The CDR3 nucleotides read TGTGCCAGCAGTAGATCTGGGGCCAACGTCCTGACTTTC.

The J gene is TRBJ1-4, the V gene TRBV7-6, with 8 positions matching TRBD1. Trimming cost V 4 bases and J 0 bases; bases outside gene matches: 10. The germline V gene encodes CDR1 SGHVS and CDR2 FNYEAQ. This CDR3 is 18 amino acids long. The CDR3 nucleotides read TGTGCCAGCAGCTCAGATGGGACAGGCTATTCAACTAATGAAAAACTGTTTTTT. Residues: CASSSDGTGYSTNEKLFF.

V is TRBV7-3 and J is TRBJ2-5; possibly TRBD2 for D (5 bases). From germline, CDR1 is SGHTA and CDR2 FQGTGA. V lost 1 base, J lost 5 bases, and 17 bases lay in between. The CDR3 has 16 amino acids. CDR3 protein: CASSLRPPGSGETQYF. The DNA for the CDR3 is TGTGCCAGCAGCTTAAGGCCCCCGGGGTCCGGGGAGACCCAGTACTTC.

CDR3 nucleotide sequence: TGCGCCAGCAGCTTGGATGTGGGTGAGCAGTTCTTC. Protein: CASSLDVGEQFF. The chain couples TRBV5-1 to TRBJ2-1; D unclear. CDR3 size: 12 residues. V lost 0 bases and J lost 9, with 7 bases in between. Germline-derived CDR1 and CDR2 are SGHRS and YFSETQ.

This chain uses TRBV7-8 with TRBJ2-7; a weak D match, TRBD2 (6 bases). The V gene's germline CDR1 is SGHVS and CDR2 FQNEAQ. V was cut by 0 bases and J by 6 bases, with 9 bases left in between. The CDR3 runs to 13 residues. The CDR3 sequence is CASSLAGGIEQYF. CDR3 nucleotides: TGTGCCAGCAGCTTAGCTGGGGGGATCGAGCAGTACTTC.

The chain carries TRBV30 and TRBJ1-3; 9 bases are a match to TRBD1. The CDR3 runs to 15 residues. J lost 0 bases, V lost 7 bases, and 7 bases had no gene match. CDR1 and CDR2 from the germline V gene are GTSNPN and SVGIG (reference sequence). Here the CDR3 DNA reads TGTGCCTCAAGGACAGGGGTTTACTCTGGAAACACCATATATTTT. Translating it yields CASRTGVYSGNTIYF.

The rearrangement uses TRBV5-4 and TRBJ2-7, with D tentatively TRBD2 (5 bases). V was shortened by 4 bases and J by 5 bases, with 10 bases between the two germline ends. The CDR3 totals 12 residues. The germline V gene encodes CDR1 SGHNT and CDR2 YYREEE (reference sequence). CDR3 DNA: TGTGCCAGCAGCCCGGGGTGGAACGAGCAGTACTTC. This translates into CASSPGWNEQYF.

The V and J genes are TRBV4-1 and TRBJ2-5; 9 nucleotides line up with TRBD2. The germline V gene encodes CDR1 MGHRA and CDR2 YSYEKL. V dropped 4 bases and J dropped 2; count of bases not matched to a gene: 17. There are 19 residues in the CDR3. In DNA, the CDR3 is TGCGCCAGCAGCCGCCACCACGGAGCGGGGGGCAGTTTTCAAGAGACCCAGTACTTC. Amino acids: CASSRHHGAGGSFQETQYF.

V gene TRBV12-5 combines with J gene TRBJ2-5; D is perhaps TRBD1 (6 bases). Germline assignment: CDR1 LGHNT and CDR2 FRNRAP. CDR3 size: 16 residues. The germline V and J ends were trimmed by 2 bases and 5 bases, with 18 bases remaining between them. The DNA of the CDR3 is TGTGCTAGTGGTTTGATAACCACAGGGTTAGGGGAGACCCAGTACTTC. This translates into CASGLITTGLGETQYF.

This clone occurred once. V and J are TRBV5-4 and TRBJ2-5, with D perhaps TRBD1 or TRBD2 (5 bases each). V lost 0 bases and J lost 5, with 11 bases in between. From germline, CDR1 is SGHNT and CDR2 YYREEE (reference sequence). The CDR3 runs to 14 residues. The CDR3 DNA reads TGTGCCAGCAGCTTGGCAGGGACCTCGGAGACCCAGTACTTC. Encoded protein: CASSLAGTSETQYF.

The gene calls are TRBV19 and TRBJ1-4, with D maybe TRBD1 (6 bases). Germline V gene sequence: CDR1 LNHDA, CDR2 SQIVND (reference sequence). The CDR3 is 17 residues long. Trimming took 7 bases from V and 0 from J, leaving 18 bases between them. CDR3 bases: TGTGCCAGTACCCCTATAGGACAGCCCGCAACTAATGAAAAACTGTTTTTT. It translates to CASTPIGQPATNEKLFF.

This clone was counted a single time. The chain carries TRBV5-1 and TRBJ2-5, with 13 bases matching TRBD2. The CDR3 is made up of 16 amino acids. The germline CDR1 and CDR2 sequences are SGHRS and YFSETQ. The V gene end was trimmed by 2 bases and the J gene end by 4 bases; junction bases not matched to a gene: 5. CDR3 coding DNA: TGCGCCAGCAGCTTACTAGCGGGAGGGCCGGGAGAGACCCAGTACTTC. This gives the protein CASSLLAGGPGETQYF. The variable domain in full, with the rest retrieved from reference TRBV5-1 and TRBJ2-5, is KAGVTQTPRYLIKTRGQQVTLSCSPISGHRSVSWYQQTPGQGLQFLFEYFSETQRNKGNFPGRFSGRQFSNSRSEMNVSTLELGDSALYLCASSLLAGGPGETQYFGPGTRLLVL.

The chain recombines TRBV5-8 with TRBJ1-2; D is possibly TRBD1 (5 bases). In germline, CDR1 is SGHTS, CDR2 YDEGEE. With 0 bases removed from V and 2 bases from J, the gap between germline ends came to 8 bases. CDR3 length: 14 residues. This CDR3 reads CASSLARGNYGYTF. The CDR3 region has the DNA TGTGCCAGCAGCTTGGCCCGGGGGAACTATGGCTACACCTTC.

The chain joins TRBV5-1 to TRBJ2-7, with 10 bases lining up with TRBD2. J gave up 0 bases and V 0 bases, and 3 bases lay outside the gene matches. Germline V lookup: CDR1 SGHRS, CDR2 YFSETQ. The CDR3 is made up of 16 amino acids. The CDR3 reads CASSLAPSGSSYEQYF. In nucleotides, the CDR3 is TGCGCCAGCAGCTTGGCCCCTAGCGGGAGCTCCTACGAGCAGTACTTC.

J is TRBJ1-2 and V is TRBV2; 9 bases match TRBD1. The trim removed 8 bases at V and 7 bases at J, leaving 8 bases unmatched. Germline lookup yields CDR1 SNHLY and CDR2 FYNNEI. The CDR3 sequence is 13 residues long. Here the CDR3 DNA reads TGTGCCAGCTTAATGACAGGGGGGACTGGCTACACCTTC. As protein: CASLMTGGTGYTF.

The V gene is TRBV5-5, the J gene TRBJ1-5, with D uncertain. Trimming left V 2 bases short and J 0 bases short, with 6 bases between. CDR1 and CDR2 from the germline V gene are SGHKS and YYEKEE (reference sequence). The CDR3 contains 14 residues. The CDR3 nucleotides are TGTGCCAGCAGCTTCAGTTATAGCAATCAGCCCCAGCATTTT. Translating gives CASSFSYSNQPQHF.

This rearrangement joins TRBV10-3 to TRBJ2-7; 9 bases align to TRBD1. The CDR3 consists of 15 residues. Trimming cost V 3 bases and J 3 bases; bases outside gene matches: 6. Germline V gene sequence: CDR1 ENHRY, CDR2 SYGVKD. CDR3 sequence (DNA): TGTGCCATCAGTGACCATCCGGGACAGGGCTACGAGCAGTACTTC. This translates into CAISDHPGQGYEQYF.

This clone was found once. The rearrangement uses TRBV11-3 and TRBJ2-7; 8 bases map to TRBD2. V lost 5 bases and J lost 2; bases outside the gene matches: 8. CDR1 and CDR2 (germline): SGHNT, YENEEA. The CDR3 consists of 15 residues. CDR3 coding DNA: TGTGCCAGCAGCCCCCGACTAGCGAGCCCCTACGAGCAGTACTTC. Translating gives CASSPRLASPYEQYF.

V usage is TRBV6-5 and J usage is TRBJ1-4; D not certain. V was trimmed by 6 bases and J by 8 bases, leaving 7 bases between them. Germline CDR1 is MNHEY and CDR2 is SVGAGI. The CDR3 is 11 amino acids. The CDR3 here is CASREGEKLFF. For the CDR3, the DNA is TGTGCCAGCAGGGAAGGAGAAAAACTGTTTTTT.

The gene calls are TRBV19 and TRBJ1-5; unclear D gene. The CDR3 sequence is 15 residues long. Germline V lookup: CDR1 LNHDA, CDR2 SQIVND (reference sequence). Trimming left V 4 bases short and J 0 bases short, with 10 bases between. Here the CDR3 DNA reads TGTGCCAGTAGTAGGGCCAGTATTAGCAATCAGCCCCAGCATTTT. Amino acids: CASSRASISNQPQHF.